This T cell receptor (beta chain) is drawn from a study of shared clonotypes between healthy human individuals. Study-wide points: Rarefaction demonstrated incomplete sorted-subset sequencing despite large depth. A limitation of the genetic and exposure-history diversity represented arose from few donors.

This clone was picked up a small number of times. Its target is unknown. TCRdb keeps only in-frame clones here, not all; method: immunoSEQ multiplex PCR. This sample carries roughly 2.1 million clones, approximately 94% of them seen once, and the ten largest clones take around 1.7%. CDR3 size: 15 residues. With 3 bases removed from V and 1 base from J, the gap between germline ends came to 12 bases. Germline V gene data show CDR1 as SEHNR and CDR2 as FQNEAQ (reference sequence). As defined, naive CD8 cells were CD45RO-negative and positively selected for CCR7, with terminally differentiated effector memory CD45RA+ cells excluded.

This TCR came from a man between 18 and 35 years old in good health. Some clones in this sample may be carry-over from other donors' samples. Source material: naive CD8+ T cells from PBMCs. The chain is built from TRBV7-9 and TRBJ1-1; D unclear. The CDR3: CASSFDRTANTEAFF. CDR3 sequence (DNA): TGTGCCAGCAGCTTCGACCGGACGGCGAACACTGAAGCTTTCTTT.